This T cell receptor (beta chain) was captured by sequencing in a study of technical replicates of blood from a handful of donors. Generated by immunoSEQ multiplex PCR, the TCRdb table keeps only in-frame clones and is missing some. This sample has about 73,000 clones; 93% occur once, and the top ten carry 0.25%. The germline V gene has CDR1 SQVTM and CDR2 ANQGSEA. Trimming removed 2 bases from V and 8 bases from J; junction bases left unmatched: 7. There are 13 residues in the CDR3. The receptor's source is a human donor in good health. This chain connects TRBV29-1 to TRBJ1-2; TRBD1 matches at 8 bases. The sequenced material came from T cells isolated from PBMCs. In DNA form, the CDR3 reads TGCAGCGTTGAATACGACAGGGGTTACGGCTACACCTTC. It yields the protein CSVEYDRGYGYTF.